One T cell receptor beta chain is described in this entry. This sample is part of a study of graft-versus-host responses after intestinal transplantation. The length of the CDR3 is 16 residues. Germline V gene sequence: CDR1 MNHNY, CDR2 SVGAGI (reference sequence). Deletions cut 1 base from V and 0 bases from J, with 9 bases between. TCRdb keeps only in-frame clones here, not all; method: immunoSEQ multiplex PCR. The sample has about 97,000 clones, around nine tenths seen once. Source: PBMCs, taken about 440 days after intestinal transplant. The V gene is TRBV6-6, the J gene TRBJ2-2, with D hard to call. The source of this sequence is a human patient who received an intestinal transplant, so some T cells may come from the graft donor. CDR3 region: CASSYLPGANTGELFF. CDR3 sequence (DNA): TGTGCCAGCAGTTACTTGCCAGGAGCGAACACCGGGGAGCTGTTTTTT.